The 30 T cell receptor beta chains listed next were all sequenced from one sample in a study of shared clonotypes between healthy human individuals. Measured with immunoSEQ multiplex PCR; TCRdb has only the in-frame clones, and not every one. The sample has hundreds of thousands of clones, more than 70% seen once. The sample consisted of memory CD4+ T cells sorted from blood. Subset of the sample: CD45RA-negative fraction. Receptor source: a woman younger than 45 in good health.

The sample holds one count of this clone. This chain connects TRBV29-1 to TRBJ2-5; possibly TRBD2 for D (7 bases). The CDR3 has 16 amino acids. CDR1 and CDR2 from the germline V gene are SQVTM and ANQGSEA. V was pared by 1 base and J by 6 bases, with 21 bases between. The CDR3 spells CSVEALRGAFSKTQYF. The CDR3, as DNA: TGCAGCGTTGAAGCGCTACGGGGGGCGTTCAGTAAGACCCAGTACTTC. The whole variable domain, remainder taken from reference TRBV29-1 and TRBJ2-5, is SAVISQKPSRDICQRGTSLTIQCQVDSQVTMMFWYRQQPGQSLTLIATANQGSEATYESGFVIDKFPISRPNLTFSTLTVSNMSPEDSSIYLCSVEALRGAFSKTQYFGPGTRLLVL.

This clone was seen ten or more times. The J gene is TRBJ2-2, the V gene TRBV5-4; the match to TRBD2 covers 9 bases. The germline CDR1 and CDR2 sequences are SGHNT and YYREEE (reference sequence). The length of the CDR3 is 15 residues. The ends lost 3 bases at V and 8 bases at J; junction bases unmatched: 8. CDR3 residues: CASSSSGRSSGELFF. CDR3 coding DNA: TGTGCCAGCAGCTCCAGCGGGAGGAGTTCAGGGGAGCTGTTTTTT.

The CDR3 region is CATQSPGGGDDYGYTF. The DNA of the CDR3 is TGTGCCACCCAAAGCCCGGGGGGGGGTGACGACTATGGCTACACCTTC. V and J are TRBV25-1 and TRBJ1-2; D is perhaps TRBD1 (5 bases). CDR3 length: 16 amino acids. Trimming cost V 10 bases and J 3 bases, with 24 bases left between them. CDR1 is MGHDK and CDR2 is SYGVNS in the germline V gene.

The chain recombines TRBV20-1 with TRBJ2-3, with unresolved D. V lost 1 base and J 7 bases, leaving 6 bases between the germline ends. The CDR3 spans 11 residues. Germline-derived CDR1 and CDR2 are DFQATT and SNEGSKA (reference sequence). CDR3 in DNA: TGCAGTGCTAGAGTGGGGAATACGCAGTATTTT. Translating it yields CSARVGNTQYF.

The V call is TRBV2, the J call TRBJ1-5, with a tentative D call TRBD1 (5 bases). This CDR3 has 15 residues. Trimming took 6 bases from V and 5 from J, leaving 17 bases between them. CDR1 is SNHLY and CDR2 is FYNNEI in the germline V gene. The CDR3 here is CASRSLDRFHQPQHF. For the CDR3, the DNA is TGTGCCAGCAGATCCCTAGACAGATTTCATCAGCCCCAGCATTTT.

The rearrangement links TRBV28 to TRBJ2-1; perhaps TRBD1 as D (6 bases). With 3 bases removed from V and 1 base from J, the gap between germline ends came to 10 bases. This CDR3 is 15 amino acids long. The germline gives CDR1 MDHEN, CDR2 SYDVKM. The CDR3 spells CASSFLGGSYNEQFF. CDR3 nucleotides: TGTGCCAGCAGTTTTCTAGGGGGTTCCTACAATGAGCAGTTCTTC.

The V call is TRBV5-1, the J call TRBJ2-5; 10 bases match TRBD2. Per the germline V gene, CDR1 is SGHRS and CDR2 is YFSETQ. V was pared by 4 bases and J by 3 bases, with 9 bases of the junction left unmatched. This CDR3 is built from 16 residues. The CDR3 DNA follows: TGCGCCAGCAGCGCGGACGGGACTAGCGAGAAAGAGACCCAGTACTTC. Protein product: CASSADGTSEKETQYF.

J is TRBJ1-2 and V is TRBV6-1, with TRBD1 matching over 7 bases. CDR3 size: 14 residues. V lost 5 bases and J lost 4; bases outside the gene matches: 7. Looked up from germline, CDR1 is MNHNS and CDR2 is SASEGT. In DNA form, the CDR3 reads TGTGCCAGCAGTTCTACCGGGACAGTCTATGGCTACACCTTC. Protein sequence: CASSSTGTVYGYTF.

The rearrangement joins TRBV10-3 to TRBJ2-7; D is possibly TRBD1 (5 bases). From germline, CDR1 is ENHRY and CDR2 SYGVKD. CDR3 length: 18 residues. The ends were cut back, 7 bases at V and 5 bases at J, with 30 bases in the middle. The CDR3 spells CAITIKVAGPSDKHEQYF. For the CDR3, the DNA is TGTGCCATCACCATCAAGGTGGCAGGGCCCTCTGATAAGCACGAGCAGTACTTC.

This clone has ten or more counts. The rearrangement joins TRBV5-1 to TRBJ1-2; unclear D gene. CDR1 is SGHRS, CDR2 YFSETQ, per germline. The CDR3 has 14 residues. The V end lost 2 bases, the J end lost 7 bases, and 15 bases lay between the germline ends. The CDR3 spells CASSLQMGGGGYTF. In nucleotides, the CDR3 is TGCGCCAGCAGCTTACAGATGGGAGGAGGTGGCTACACCTTC.

This sequence joins TRBV5-4 and TRBJ2-1, with 11 bases matching TRBD2. The germline V gene encodes CDR1 SGHNT and CDR2 YYREEE (reference sequence). The CDR3 sequence is 15 residues long. V was clipped by 3 bases and J by 5 bases; unmatched bases: 4. The CDR3 loop reads CASSSLTSGNNEQFF. The CDR3 DNA follows: TGTGCCAGCAGCTCTCTGACTAGCGGGAACAATGAGCAGTTCTTC. Looking up the rest from reference TRBV5-4 and TRBJ2-1 gives the full variable domain: ETGVTQSPTHLIKTRGQQVTLRCSSQSGHNTVSWYQQALGQGPQFIFQYYREEENGRGNFPPRFSGLQFPNYSSELNVNALELDDSALYLCASSSLTSGNNEQFFGPGTRLTVL.

The chain uses TRBV28 and TRBJ2-3; 8 bases map to TRBD1. The V gene end was trimmed by 1 base and the J gene end by 8 bases; junction bases not matched to a gene: 8. Per the germline V gene, CDR1 is MDHEN and CDR2 is SYDVKM. The CDR3 covers 15 residues. CDR3 DNA: TGTGCCAGCAGTTTATCATCAGGGGGCATCTCTACGCAGTATTTT. Protein: CASSLSSGGISTQYF.

This clone showed up just once. The V and J genes are TRBV28 and TRBJ2-5, with D hard to call. Per the germline V gene, CDR1 is MDHEN and CDR2 is SYDVKM. The CDR3 contains 15 residues. Trimming pared 1 base from V and 5 bases from J, leaving 14 bases between. CDR3 loop: CASSLSGAGRETQYF. As DNA, the CDR3 is TGTGCCAGCAGTTTATCGGGCGCCGGACGCGAGACCCAGTACTTC.

The chain recombines TRBV4-1 with TRBJ1-4; D is uncertain. The CDR3 covers 13 residues. V was trimmed by 1 base and J by 9 bases, leaving 9 bases between them. Per germline, CDR1 MGHRA and CDR2 YSYEKL. The CDR3 region is CASSQGVMKKLFF. DNA for the CDR3: TGCGCCAGCAGCCAAGGTGTTATGAAAAAACTGTTTTTT.

The chain couples TRBV10-1 to TRBJ1-1, with 7 bases matching TRBD1. The germline CDR1 and CDR2 sequences are WNHNN and SYGVQD (reference sequence). There are 15 residues in the CDR3. The V and J ends lost 4 bases and 4 bases, in that order; junction bases with no gene match: 9. The DNA for the CDR3 is TGCGCCAGCAGTGCGTTCCGAGGGGGCGGCACTGAAGCTTTCTTT. The encoded protein is CASSAFRGGGTEAFF.

The CDR3 DNA reads TGTGCCAGCAGCTCTCATTCGTATCCTGGGGCCAACGTCCTGACTTTC. As protein: CASSSHSYPGANVLTF. The chain has TRBV7-3 and TRBJ2-6; D remains unclear. Trimming took 4 bases from V and 2 from J, leaving 12 bases between them. CDR1 is SGHTA and CDR2 is FQGTGA in the germline V gene. CDR3 length equals 16 residues.

This sequence joins TRBV28 and TRBJ1-5; no definite D call. From germline, CDR1 is MDHEN and CDR2 SYDVKM. This CDR3 comprises 15 residues. Trimming shortened V by 3 bases and J by 2 bases, and 11 bases separated the two germline ends. CDR3 sequence reads: CASSFYPFGNQPQHF. In DNA, the CDR3 is TGTGCCAGCAGTTTTTACCCCTTCGGCAATCAGCCCCAGCATTTT.

The V gene is TRBV7-9, the J gene TRBJ2-5, with D perhaps given as TRBD1 or TRBD2 (5 bases each). The better agreement between TRBJ2-7 and the DNA end casts doubt on the J call. The CDR3 length is 15 residues. Germline V gives CDR1 SEHNR, CDR2 FQNEAQ (reference sequence). CDR3 sequence (DNA): TGTGCCAGCAGCCCAGGGACCCCGCACTCCTACGAGCAGTACTTC. This codes for CASSPGTPHSYEQYF.

J is TRBJ1-2 and V is TRBV29-1, with 8 bases fitting TRBD1. The length of the CDR3 is 13 residues. The junction had 7 bases not matched to a gene; V was cut back by 7 bases and J by 3 bases. CDR1 and CDR2 (germline): SQVTM, ANQGSEA. The CDR3: CSARQGTDYGYTF. The CDR3 bases are TGCAGCGCTAGACAGGGGACGGACTATGGCTACACCTTC. The whole variable domain, remainder taken from reference TRBV29-1 and TRBJ1-2, is SAVISQKPSRDICQRGTSLTIQCQVDSQVTMMFWYRQQPGQSLTLIATANQGSEATYESGFVIDKFPISRPNLTFSTLTVSNMSPEDSSIYLCSARQGTDYGYTFGSGTRLTVV.

CDR3 nucleotides: TGTGCCAGCAGCTTCCGCGGATTAGGCAATGAGCAGTTCTTC. Amino acid sequence: CASSFRGLGNEQFF. V is TRBV13 and J is TRBJ2-1; D not certain. V was cut by 3 bases and J by 6 bases, with 12 bases left in between. CDR1 is PRHDT and CDR2 is FYEKMQ in the germline V gene (reference sequence). CDR3 length equals 14 residues.

The CDR3 DNA sequence: TGTGCCAGCAGCTTAATAGCGGGGATCCAAGAGACCCAGTACTTC. Translating gives CASSLIAGIQETQYF. J is TRBJ2-5 and V is TRBV7-6, with 8 bases matching TRBD2. The germline V gene encodes CDR1 SGHVS and CDR2 FNYEAQ. This CDR3 contains 15 residues. V dropped 2 bases and J dropped 1; count of bases not matched to a gene: 3. The full variable domain, in which reference TRBV7-6 and TRBJ2-5 provide the parts outside the CDR3, is GAGVSQSPRYKVTKRGQDVALRCDPISGHVSLYWYRQALGQGPEFLTYFNYEAQQDKSGLPNDRFSAERPEGSISTLTIQRTEQRDSAMYRCASSLIAGIQETQYFGPGTRLLVL.

This clone was seen just once. Relative to the germline gene, one junction end is altered; a read error may explain this. This CDR3 is also generated by other DNA sequences in the sample. The chain is built from TRBV7-2 and TRBJ1-2, with TRBD1 as a possible D gene (6 bases). CDR1 and CDR2 from the germline V gene are SGHTA and FQGNSA. The CDR3 sequence is 17 residues long. The CDR3 DNA sequence: TGTGCCAGCAGCCCCCAAAGTGGGGGGGCAGCTAATTATGGCTACACCTTC. Its translation: CASSPQSGGAANYGYTF.

J is TRBJ1-3 and V is TRBV5-1; D is unclear. V was clipped by 0 bases and J by 7 bases, with 11 bases between them. The CDR3 is 14 amino acids. Germline V gene sequence: CDR1 SGHRS, CDR2 YFSETQ. DNA for the CDR3: TGCGCCAGCAGCTTGGGTAGTGGCCAGAACACCATATATTTT. It translates to CASSLGSGQNTIYF.

The CDR3 DNA reads TGTGCCAGCAGTTACCCACAACGGGGGCACCACGAGCAGTACTTC. Translation gives CASSYPQRGHHEQYF. The gene calls are TRBV28 and TRBJ2-7; D possibly uses TRBD1 or TRBD2 (6 bases each). The CDR3 is made up of 15 amino acids. Trimming took 4 bases from V and 5 from J, leaving 18 bases between them. In germline, CDR1 is MDHEN, CDR2 SYDVKM.

This clone was counted ten times or more. This sequence joins TRBV6-1 and TRBJ2-3; 9 bases match TRBD2. Looked up from germline, CDR1 is MNHNS and CDR2 is SASEGT. There are 17 residues in the CDR3. The J segment lost 0 bases and the V segment lost 4 bases, leaving 8 bases of the junction unmatched. The CDR3 is CASSAETSGYSTDTQYF. In nucleotides, the CDR3 is TGTGCCAGCAGTGCCGAGACTAGCGGATACAGCACAGATACGCAGTATTTT.

The rearrangement uses TRBV28 and TRBJ1-2; 10 nucleotides match TRBD1. Germline CDR1 reads MDHEN; CDR2 reads SYDVKM. Losses at the gene ends were 5 bases for V and 6 bases for J; bases not matched to a gene: 12. This CDR3 region has 16 residues. This CDR3 is CASSTRQGADRNGYTF. DNA of the CDR3: TGTGCCAGCAGTACCCGACAGGGGGCGGATCGCAATGGCTACACCTTC.

This rearrangement joins TRBV6-1 to TRBJ2-7, with 8 bases that match TRBD1. After removal of 6 bases from V and 6 bases from J, the junction contained 4 bases not matched to a gene. Germline CDR1 is MNHNS and CDR2 is SASEGT. This CDR3 is 12 amino acids long. CDR3 sequence (DNA): TGTGCCAGCAGCGGGACAGGTCGCGAGCAGTACTTC. Residues: CASSGTGREQYF.

The J gene is TRBJ1-2, the V gene TRBV19, with a tentative D call TRBD1 (5 bases). The V and J ends lost 5 bases and 8 bases respectively, with 18 bases between them. From germline, CDR1 is LNHDA and CDR2 SQIVND (reference sequence). This CDR3 has 14 amino acids. This CDR3 is CASSPTPGSRGYTF. CDR3 nucleotides: TGTGCCAGTAGTCCCACCCCAGGGTCCCGGGGCTACACCTTC. The variable domain in full, with the rest retrieved from reference TRBV19 and TRBJ1-2, is DGGITQSPKYLFRKEGQNVTLSCEQNLNHDAMYWYRQDPGQGLRLIYYSQIVNDFQKGDIAEGYSVSREKKESFPLTVTSAQKNPTAFYLCASSPTPGSRGYTFGSGTRLTVV.

The V gene is TRBV7-3, the J gene TRBJ2-1; TRBD2 agrees at 10 bases. The V and J ends lost 4 bases and 9 bases, in that order; junction bases with no gene match: 9. Per the germline V gene, CDR1 is SGHTA and CDR2 is FQGTGA. The CDR3 totals 15 residues. Here the CDR3 reads CASSSLAGEVVEQFF. DNA of the CDR3: TGTGCCAGCAGCTCCCTAGCGGGAGAAGTGGTTGAGCAGTTCTTC. Based on the CDR3 plus reference TRBV7-3 and TRBJ2-1, the full variable domain is GAGVSQTPSNKVTEKGKYVELRCDPISGHTALYWYRQSLGQGPEFLIYFQGTGAADDSGLPNDRFFAVRPEGSVSTLKIQRTERGDSAVYLCASSSLAGEVVEQFFGPGTRLTVL.

The gene calls are TRBV29-1 and TRBJ2-7, with 7 positions matching TRBD2. This CDR3 region has 14 residues. The ends lost 3 bases at V and 5 bases at J; junction bases unmatched: 10. CDR1 and CDR2 (germline): SQVTM, ANQGSEA. The CDR3 region is CSVDLAGRFNEQYF. CDR3 coding DNA: TGCAGCGTTGATCTTGCCGGGAGGTTCAACGAGCAGTACTTC.